This TCR beta chain was sequenced for a study of T cells after yellow fever vaccination. Overall study context: Each low-cell-number fraction was prepared by means of SMART-Seq v4 Ultra Low Input. Study findings and constraints: Abundant clonotypes from the bulk population could have been carried over as contaminants into FACS-sorted repertoires. Reappearance after the booster was seen for most primary-vaccination clones, at 95% to 96% CD4 and 75% to 90% CD8.

Template switching with 5'RACE generated the TCR cDNA and added a universal primer site and UMIs. TCRdb re-called the 5' RACE reads with MiXCR, one entry per CDR3 protein. Among 120,000 or so distinct CDR3 sequences listed, 13% to 15% were seen once. Trimming stripped 0 bases from V and 7 bases from J, with 15 bases between. CDR1 and CDR2 (germline): LGHNA, YSLEER. The CDR3 runs 15 residues. This clonotype was detected only a few times. Its antigen is still unknown. Sequencing used CD8+ T cells sorted from PBMCs, obtained 5 days after the yellow fever booster vaccination. The clonotype originates from a man younger than 35 who received the YFV17D yellow fever vaccine. This chain connects TRBV4-3 to TRBJ1-1; D perhaps matches TRBD1 (6 bases). The CDR3 nucleotides are TGCGCCAGCAGCCAAGATTGGAGGGGGGGGGATGAAGCTTTCTTT. It yields the protein CASSQDWRGGDEAFF.